These T cell receptor beta chains were read from a single sample in a study of T-cell memory formation after mild COVID-19. TCRdb analysed the 5' RACE reads with MiXCR anew, one entry per CDR3 protein. Here the sample spans hundreds of thousands of distinct CDR3 sequences, 28% being singletons. Specimen: PBMCs or a T cell subset sorted from them (not recorded which). These receptors were collected from an adult woman who had mild COVID-19 (a few samples of this study predate the infection). Cell type and time point are not known. Both conserved end residues are part of each CDR3. D genes are given only for firm matches. Some rows have no size entry. The others give once, few or many, or a class for an expanded clone.

V gene	J gene	clone size	D gene	CDR3 DNA	CDR3 protein
TRBV19	TRBJ2-5	few	NA	TGTGCCAGTAGTATCGATATTCGGGGGTGGCAAGAGACCCAGTACTTC	CASSIDIRGWQETQYF
TRBV5-6	TRBJ2-1	few	TRBD2	TGTGCCAGCAGCTCGCGGGGACTAGCGACCCGCTCCTCCTACAATGAGCAGTTCTTC	CASSSRGLATRSSYNEQFF
TRBV27	TRBJ2-7	NA	TRBD1	TGTGCCAGCAGTTTATCGGTCAGGGGGCTGCCCTACGAGCAGTACTTC	CASSLSVRGLPYEQYF
TRBV12-3/TRBV12-4	TRBJ2-2	few	TRBD1	TGTGCCAGCAGGAGGACAGGGTCCGGGGAGCTGTTTTTT	CASRRTGSGELFF
TRBV7-2	TRBJ2-3	NA	TRBD2	TGTGCCAGCAGCCCCAGACTAGCGGGGGACACAGATACGCAGTATTTT	CASSPRLAGDTDTQYF
TRBV7-9	TRBJ2-1	few	NA	TGTGCCAGCAGCCCCTCCCATGAGCAGTTCTTC	CASSPSHEQFF
TRBV10-3	TRBJ1-2	NA	NA	TGTGCCATCAGCACAGGGATGATTGATGGCTACACCTTC	CAISTGMIDGYTF
TRBV6-4	TRBJ2-1	NA	NA	TGTGCCAGCAGTCCAGGAGGGTATGGTGAGCAGTTCTTC	CASSPGGYGEQFF
TRBV10-3	TRBJ1-1	NA	NA	TGTGCCATCAGTGCAGGGATGGAAATGAACACTGAAGCTTTCTTT	CAISAGMEMNTEAFF
TRBV5-1	TRBJ2-3	NA	TRBD1	TGCGCCAGCAGCTTGGTCGGAGGACAGGGGTTAACAGATACGCAGTATTTT	CASSLVGGQGLTDTQYF
TRBV15	TRBJ1-5	few	NA	TGTGCCACCAGCAGAGATCCACAGCAGCCCCAGCATTTT	CATSRDPQQPQHF
TRBV14	TRBJ1-1	NA	NA	TGTGCCAGCAGCCAGGCTCAACGTGATCTGAACACTGAAGCTTTCTTT	CASSQAQRDLNTEAFF
TRBV14	TRBJ2-4	NA	NA	TGTGCCAGCAGCCAAGAACTCACTGGGGCCAAAAACATTCAGTACTTC	CASSQELTGAKNIQYF
TRBV7-6	TRBJ2-1	few	TRBD2	TGTGCCAGCAGCTTAGTGGGTGGGGACCTAGCGGAAGAGGTCTTC	CASSLVGGDLAEEVF
TRBV11-2	TRBJ2-4	few	TRBD1	TGTGCCAGCAGCTCACAGGGGGTCTTAAACATTCAGTACTTC	CASSSQGVLNIQYF
TRBV4-2	TRBJ2-7	NA	TRBD2	TGTGCCAGCACCCCACTTGGGACTAGCGGGAGTGGGACCTACGAGCAGTACTTC	CASTPLGTSGSGTYEQYF
TRBV7-3	TRBJ2-1	few	TRBD2	TGTGCCAGCAGCTTAAATAGCGGGTCGCGTGATGAGCAGTTCTTC	CASSLNSGSRDEQFF
TRBV6-2/TRBV6-3	TRBJ1-2	NA	TRBD1	TGTGCCAGCAGTTACTCTGACTGGACAGGGGCCTACTATGGCTACACCTTC	CASSYSDWTGAYYGYTF
TRBV7-9	TRBJ2-1	NA	TRBD2	TGTGCCAGCAGCTTCCCCCGCGGGGGGCTGAGCTACAATGAGCAGTTCTTC	CASSFPRGGLSYNEQFF
TRBV4-1	TRBJ2-7	NA	NA	TGCGCCAGCAGCCCCCCGAGGGTTAGGGCCTACGAGCAGTACTTC	CASSPPRVRAYEQYF
TRBV4-1	TRBJ2-1	few	NA	TGCGCCAGCAGCCTAAAGGGGTACAGGGATGAGCAGTTCTTC	CASSLKGYRDEQFF
TRBV12-3/TRBV12-4	TRBJ1-6	many	NA	TGTGCCAGCAAGGAGGGGACAAGATATTCACCCCTCCACTTT	CASKEGTRYSPLHF
TRBV5-4	TRBJ2-5	few	TRBD2	TGTGCCAGCAGCTTGAATGCGGGAGACGGAGAGACCCAGTACTTC	CASSLNAGDGETQYF
TRBV2	TRBJ2-5	NA	TRBD1	TGTGCCAGCAGTGATAGGACAGGAGAAGAGACCCAGTACTTC	CASSDRTGEETQYF
TRBV6-5	TRBJ2-7	NA	NA	TGTGCCAGCACTAGATCAACAGGTGGACTTTACGAGCAGTACTTC	CASTRSTGGLYEQYF
TRBV6-2/TRBV6-3	TRBJ1-2	few	NA	TGTGCCAGCAGTTATTGGAGGGAGCTTCACTTCTATGGCTACACCTTC	CASSYWRELHFYGYTF
TRBV12-3/TRBV12-4	TRBJ1-2	few	NA	TGTGCCAGCAGAACCACAGGCTCTGGTGGCTACACCTTC	CASRTTGSGGYTF
TRBV6-5	TRBJ2-7	NA	NA	TGTGCCAGCAGTTACTCGGGGCGATACGAGCAGTACTTC	CASSYSGRYEQYF
TRBV7-9	TRBJ1-2	few	NA	TGTGCCAGCAGCTTAGGACAGCCTAACTATGGCTACACCTTC	CASSLGQPNYGYTF
TRBV4-3	TRBJ2-7	NA	NA	TGCGCCAGCAGCCAAGATTGGGCTTCCTACGAGCAGTACTTC	CASSQDWASYEQYF
TRBV7-6	TRBJ1-1	NA	NA	TGTGCCAGCAGCCCCAATCGAGGAGCTGAAGCTTTCTTT	CASSPNRGAEAFF
TRBV9	TRBJ2-7	NA	NA	TGTGCCAGCAGCGTAGGGGAAGGGGCCTACGAGCAGTACTTC	CASSVGEGAYEQYF
TRBV4-2	TRBJ2-1	NA	NA	TGTGCCAGCAGCCAAGAAGTCCGGGGAGACTCCTACAATGAGCAGTTCTTC	CASSQEVRGDSYNEQFF
TRBV20-1	TRBJ2-1	NA	TRBD1	TGCAGTGCTAACAGGGGTGATGAGCAGTTCTTC	CSANRGDEQFF
TRBV2	TRBJ2-2	NA	NA	TGTGCCAGCAGTGAGACTTACACCGGGGAGCTGTTTTTT	CASSETYTGELFF
TRBV29-1	TRBJ2-3	few	NA	TGCAGCGTTGGTCGAGGCCAGGGGTCTAGCACAGATACGCAGTATTTT	CSVGRGQGSSTDTQYF
TRBV15	TRBJ2-1	NA	TRBD1	TGTGCCACCAGCCCGGAAACAGGGGGCTCCTACAATGAGCAGTTCTTC	CATSPETGGSYNEQFF
TRBV29-1	TRBJ2-1	NA	TRBD2	TGCAGCGTCAATAGCGGGAGGGCCTCAAATGAGCAGTTCTTC	CSVNSGRASNEQFF
TRBV30	TRBJ1-2	NA	NA	TGTGCCTGGAGTGTAGGGGATGGCTACACCTTC	CAWSVGDGYTF
TRBV2	TRBJ2-7	NA	NA	TGTGCCAGCAGTGCCCCCGTAGGGAGCCTCGGCGAGCAGTACTTC	CASSAPVGSLGEQYF
TRBV5-1	TRBJ2-1	NA	TRBD2	TGCGCCAGCAGCTCCGACGCCGTCGGACTAGCGCTTATTGATGAGCAGTTCTTC	CASSSDAVGLALIDEQFF
TRBV5-1	TRBJ1-1	few	NA	TGCGCCAGCAGCTTCCTCCCACCTGGGAACACTGAAGCTTTCTTT	CASSFLPPGNTEAFF
TRBV7-9	TRBJ2-7	many	NA	TGTGCCAGCAGCTCCCCGAGACAACGCTCCTACGAGCAGTACTTC	CASSSPRQRSYEQYF
TRBV12-3/TRBV12-4	TRBJ2-4	many	TRBD2	TGTGCCAGCACCGGGGCGGGAGCCCGGCAGTACTTC	CASTGAGARQYF
TRBV11-2	TRBJ2-1	few	NA	TGTGCCAGCAGCTTAGCAGGTACCTCGAGCTCCTACAATGAGCAGTTCTTC	CASSLAGTSSSYNEQFF
TRBV6-5	TRBJ2-3	few	NA	TGTGCCAGCAGCTCTACAAGAGATACGCAGTATTTT	CASSSTRDTQYF